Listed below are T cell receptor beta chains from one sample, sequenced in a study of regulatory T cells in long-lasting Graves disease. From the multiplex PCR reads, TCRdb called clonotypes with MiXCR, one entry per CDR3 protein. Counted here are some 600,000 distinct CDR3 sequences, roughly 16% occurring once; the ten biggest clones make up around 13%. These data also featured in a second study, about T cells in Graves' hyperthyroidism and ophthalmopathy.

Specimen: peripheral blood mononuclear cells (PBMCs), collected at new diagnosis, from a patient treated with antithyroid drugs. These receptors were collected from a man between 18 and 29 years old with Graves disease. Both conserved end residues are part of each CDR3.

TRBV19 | CASSTVSSEAFF
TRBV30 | CAWSRDTVADTQYF
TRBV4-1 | CASSQEGQRNTEAFF
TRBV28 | CASSSNRGLGNTIYF
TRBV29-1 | CSARQGARYEQYF
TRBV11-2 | CASSHQRESRGELFF
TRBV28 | CASTLRGGLLEQYF
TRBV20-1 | CSASPGTSGSRYEQYF
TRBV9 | CASSVSGKDRPQHF
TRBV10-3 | CAIKEVGSTDTQYF
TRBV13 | CASSRLKLRGIIGTDTQYF
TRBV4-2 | CASKRNGYEQYF
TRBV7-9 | CASSSASRIRNEKLFF
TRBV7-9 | CASSLPDRDRVNEQFF
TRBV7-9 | CASSPPLGAVLQETQYF
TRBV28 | CASSLSGIESYTF
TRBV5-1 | CASSLIGTVSYNEQFF
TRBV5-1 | CASSFGDGNQPQHF
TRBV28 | CASHLGRTHNEQFF
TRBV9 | CASSVGRPAGTGELFF
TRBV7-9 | CASTTAAGGPYNEQFF
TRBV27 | CASRTGQPSSYEQYF
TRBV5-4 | CASSLPGLDRDEQFF
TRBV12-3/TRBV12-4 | CASTLGRENTEAFF
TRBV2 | CATLPPAVNYGYTF
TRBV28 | CASREDSFASYTF